The rows below give T cell receptor beta chains drawn from one sample of a study of blood T cells in healthy people across ages. Each CDR3 protein gets one entry after TCRdb re-called the 5' RACE reads with MiXCR. This sample has more than 500,000 distinct CDR3 sequences, with 25% to 30% found just once. The sequenced sample consisted of blood. The receptors here all came from a woman aged 70-85 years in good health. Both conserved end residues are part of each CDR3. D genes are given only for firm matches. Only some rows state a clone size, as once, few, many or a class for expanded clones.

cdr3_length	v_call	j_call	d_call	clone_size	cdr3_aa	cdr3_nt
12	TRBV7-2	TRBJ2-3	.	few	CASSFTGDTQYF	TGTGCCAGCAGCTTTACGGGGGATACGCAGTATTTT
17	TRBV10-2	TRBJ2-1	.	.	CASSVGPSRGLYNEQFF	TGCGCCAGCAGTGTAGGGCCTAGCAGGGGCCTCTACAATGAGCAGTTCTTC
15	TRBV5-1	TRBJ2-3	TRBD1	few	CASSQTGVSADTQYF	TGCGCCAGCAGCCAGACAGGGGTGTCAGCAGATACGCAGTATTTT
14	TRBV5-6	TRBJ2-5	.	.	CASSLTKGQETQYF	TGTGCCAGCAGCTTAACGAAGGGGCAAGAGACCCAGTACTTC
15	TRBV5-1	TRBJ1-1	.	few	CASSLTEAGFGPLIF	TGCGCCAGCAGCTTGACAGAGGCGGGGTTTGGACCGTTGATCTTT
15	TRBV12-3/TRBV12-4	TRBJ2-3	.	.	CASSLEGTRTDVQYF	TGTGCCAGCAGTTTAGAGGGAACCCGCACAGATGTGCAGTATTTT
15	TRBV28	TRBJ2-5	.	.	CASSQLNRVGETQYF	TGTGCCAGCAGTCAACTGAACAGGGTCGGAGAGACCCAGTACTTC
16	TRBV7-2	TRBJ2-1	.	.	CASSLEIAVTYNEQFF	TGTGCCAGCAGCTTAGAAATAGCGGTTACCTACAATGAGCAGTTCTTC
13	TRBV27	TRBJ1-2	.	few	CASSSRGTYGYTF	TGTGCCAGCAGTTCGAGGGGGACCTATGGCTACACCTTC
13	TRBV6-2/TRBV6-3	TRBJ2-5	.	few	CASTDWVQETQYF	TGTGCCAGCACCGACTGGGTTCAGGAGACCCAGTACTTC
12	TRBV20-1	TRBJ1-2	TRBD1	few	CSASPGQGGYSF	TGCAGTGCTAGCCCCGGACAGGGTGGCTACAGCTTC
14	TRBV2	TRBJ2-7	.	.	CASRGTVSSYEQYF	TGTGCCAGCAGAGGGACTGTAAGCTCCTACGAGCAGTACTTC
14	TRBV7-2	TRBJ2-5	TRBD1	few	CASRRPGGKETQYF	TGTGCCAGCCGCCGCCCAGGGGGCAAAGAGACCCAGTACTTC
17	TRBV7-9	TRBJ2-3	.	.	CASSYRGGSGATDTQYF	TGTGCCAGCAGCTACAGGGGGGGTTCAGGGGCCACAGATACGCAGTATTTT